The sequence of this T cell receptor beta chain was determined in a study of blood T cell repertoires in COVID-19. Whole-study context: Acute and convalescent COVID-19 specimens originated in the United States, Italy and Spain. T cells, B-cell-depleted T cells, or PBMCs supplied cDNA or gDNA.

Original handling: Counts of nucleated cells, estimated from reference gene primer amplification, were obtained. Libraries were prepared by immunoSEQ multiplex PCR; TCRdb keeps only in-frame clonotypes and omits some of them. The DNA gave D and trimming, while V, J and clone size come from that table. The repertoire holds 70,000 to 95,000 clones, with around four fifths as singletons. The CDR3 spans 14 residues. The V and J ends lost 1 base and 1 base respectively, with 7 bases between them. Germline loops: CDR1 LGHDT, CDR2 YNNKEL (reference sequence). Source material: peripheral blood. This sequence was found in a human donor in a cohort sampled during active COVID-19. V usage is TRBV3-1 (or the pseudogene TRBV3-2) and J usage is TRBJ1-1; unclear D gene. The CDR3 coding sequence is TGTGCCAGCAGCCAAGTCGGTGGGAACACTGAAGCTTTCTTT. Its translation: CASSQVGGNTEAFF.